Detailed here is one TCR beta chain. Its target is not known. Then a second PCR, running roughly 7 to 12 cycles, was carried out with a sample-barcoded 5' primer and a J-beta primer mix. Via MiXCR, TCRdb re-called the 5' RACE reads, giving one row per CDR3 protein. The data hold some 800,000 distinct CDR3 sequences, with 44% observed a single time. In terms of origin and age, donors were healthy Caucasian individuals from Russia aged about 6 to 90. This sample is drawn from a study of blood T cells in healthy people across ages. Study-wide results and limits: In long-lived donors, naive CD4+ cell counts and diversity exceeded those of aged donors. It was held that diversity estimates obtained from one million T cells represented underestimates.

The clonotype originates from a man aged 60-69 years in good health. The sequenced sample consisted of blood.

This CDR3 is CASSQDSGIDTQYF. CDR3 bases: TGCGCCAGCAGCCAAGATAGTGGGATAGATACGCAGTATTTT. J is TRBJ2-3 and V is TRBV4-1; the D is unclear. Between the trimmed V and J ends, which lost 0 bases and 5 bases, there was a span of 9 bases. In germline, CDR1 is MGHRA, CDR2 YSYEKL. The CDR3 covers 14 residues.